This T cell receptor beta chain is drawn from a study of identical twins. TCRdb called the 5' RACE reads again in MiXCR, with one record for every CDR3 protein. The sample consists of under 300,000 distinct CDR3 sequences, about 13% of them appearing once. Germline V lookup: CDR1 SQVTM, CDR2 ANQGSEA. The CDR3 spans 15 residues. The V end was cut by 4 bases, the J end by 1 base, with 13 bases between. The same sample was also used in a study of yellow fever vaccine responses in identical twins. That work adds: Twins reportedly appeared to share part of their vaccine T cell response while keeping part individual.

The V and J genes are TRBV29-1 and TRBJ2-2; no reliable D call. This receptor was obtained from a woman aged 18-29 years in good health. Sequencing used memory (CD45RO+) T cells sorted from blood. CDR3 loop: CSVATTKKNTGELFF. Here the CDR3 DNA reads TGCAGCGTTGCCACAACCAAAAAGAACACCGGGGAGCTGTTTTTT.